The 8 T cell receptor beta chains below were found in one sample sequenced in a study of cytomegalovirus exposure and HLA in healthy donors. With 60 Vbeta and 13 Jbeta primers, the PCR was carried out. Profiled with immunoSEQ multiplex PCR; TCRdb holds only in-frame clones, not every one. The sample lists 90,000 to 140,000 clones; 80% were seen once. Sequencing was carried out using PBMCs. The receptors originated from a man aged 25-40 years in good health and CMV-seropositive.

This chain connects TRBV25-1 to TRBJ1-4; weak D call: TRBD1 (5 bases). Per the germline V gene, CDR1 is MGHDK and CDR2 is SYGVNS. The V end was cut by 2 bases, the J end by 4 bases, with 17 bases between. The CDR3 length is 17 residues. CDR3 nucleotide sequence: TGTGCCAGCAGTGAAGCCCCCCGGGGGGGTAATAATGAAAAACTGTTTTTT. This translates into CASSEAPRGGNNEKLFF.

This rearrangement joins TRBV28 to TRBJ1-3, with TRBD1 identical over 7 bases. V dropped 6 bases and J dropped 0; count of bases not matched to a gene: 8. The length of the CDR3 is 16 residues. Germline CDR1 and CDR2: MDHEN and SYDVKM. CDR3 DNA sequence: TGTGCCAGCAGGGGGGGACAGAGCTACTCTGGAAACACCATATATTTT. Translated, it gives CASRGGQSYSGNTIYF.

The chain uses TRBV11-2 and TRBJ1-4; tentative D call: TRBD1 (5 bases). Germline CDR1 is SGHAT and CDR2 is FQNNGV. This CDR3 region has 14 residues. Trimming shortened V by 8 bases and J by 2 bases, and 12 bases separated the two germline ends. This CDR3 is CASRRPGTNEKLFF. The CDR3 DNA sequence: TGTGCCAGCCGAAGGCCAGGGACTAATGAAAAACTGTTTTTT.

This clone was seen a few times. At one of its ends the junction is not consistent with the germline gene, which may arise from a read error. V and J are TRBV7-7 and TRBJ1-1; tentatively, D is TRBD1 (5 bases). Germline V gives CDR1 SSHAT, CDR2 FNYEAQ (reference sequence). There are 15 residues in the CDR3. Here the CDR3 reads CASSYTVGKGAEAFF. The CDR3, as DNA: TGTGCTAGCAGCTATACGGTTGGGAAAGGGGCTGAAGCTTTCTTT.

The chain is built from TRBV6-4 and TRBJ2-1; D call uncertain. Per germline, CDR1 MRHNA and CDR2 SNTAGT. Trimming pared 6 bases from V and 0 bases from J, leaving 9 bases between. There are 14 residues in the CDR3. CDR3 DNA sequence: TGTGCCAGCAGCCATTCAGTCTCCTACAATGAGCAGTTCTTC. This gives the protein CASSHSVSYNEQFF.

The gene calls are TRBV6-4 and TRBJ2-3, with D perhaps TRBD1 (5 bases). Trimming took 5 bases from V and 5 from J, leaving 11 bases between them. This CDR3 is 13 amino acids long. Germline assignment: CDR1 MRHNA and CDR2 SNTAGT. The CDR3: CASSHLQEDTQYF. CDR3 DNA: TGTGCCAGCAGTCATCTACAGGAAGATACGCAGTATTTT.

In its sample, this clone was seen once. The genes are TRBV7-2 and TRBJ2-1; no clear D gene. CDR1 and CDR2 from the germline V gene are SGHTA and FQGNSA. The germline V and J ends were trimmed by 7 bases and 0 bases, with 10 bases remaining between them. This CDR3 has 14 residues. The CDR3 nucleotides are TGTGCCAGCACACCGGTGAGCTCCTACAATGAGCAGTTCTTC. It codes for CASTPVSSYNEQFF.

The rearrangement links TRBV30 to TRBJ2-5; D call uncertain. V lost 1 base, J lost 3 bases, and 6 bases lay in between. This CDR3 spans 12 amino acids. CDR1 and CDR2 from the germline V gene are GTSNPN and SVGIG (reference sequence). The chain's CDR3 is CAWSGLKETQYF. The CDR3 DNA is TGTGCCTGGAGTGGACTGAAAGAGACCCAGTACTTC.